The rows below give T cell receptor beta chains drawn from one sample of a study of Ad26.COV2.S vaccination and SARS-CoV-2 variants. TCRdb's table, derived via immunoSEQ multiplex PCR, lists solely in-frame clones and lacks some. Altogether 350,000 to 450,000 clones are present, just over 90% being singletons, with the ten largest covering about 3.9%. Sequencing used peripheral blood, obtained after recovery from COVID-19. These receptors all come from a human donor who had recovered from COVID-19. The CDR3 runs from the conserved cysteine through the conserved F or W. The order of the fields is J gene, CDR3 length, V gene, CDR3 protein.

>TRBJ1-5|14|TRBV10-2
CASSEVAGNQPQHF
>TRBJ1-3|13|TRBV3-1/TRBV3-2
CASSGGTGNTIYF
>TRBJ1-2|11|TRBV6-5
CASSTMGGYTF
>TRBJ1-1|15|TRBV7-8
CASSTQSRGNTEAFF
>TRBJ1-2|14|TRBV5-1
CASSLEGELYGYTF
>TRBJ2-5|14|TRBV7-8
CASSLDRVEETQYF
>TRBJ2-7|13|TRBV27
CASQARFRDEQYF
>TRBJ1-2|17|TRBV5-1
CASSLVSGGVSNYGYTF
>TRBJ2-3|15|TRBV5-1
CASSLGGQELDTQYF
>TRBJ2-3|16|TRBV6-4
CASSKGQRGGADTQYF
>TRBJ1-5|12|TRBV6-5
CATQGSNQPQHF
>TRBJ1-3|16|TRBV21-1
CASSIPDGNSGNTIYF
>TRBJ1-2|17|TRBV7-2
CASSPTGGLRNNYGYTF
>TRBJ1-5|14|TRBV2
CASTSGAGNQPQHF
>TRBJ2-1|15|TRBV11-2
CASSRGGPPGNEQFF
>TRBJ2-5|17|TRBV28
CASSVGTASRYQETQYF
>TRBJ1-4|16|TRBV27
CASSLASGGPNEKLFF
>TRBJ2-7|14|TRBV10-2
CATRGVESSYEQYF
>TRBJ1-2|15|TRBV19
CASSPKGAANYGYTF
>TRBJ2-5|15|TRBV5-4
CASSLKRGAGETQYF
>TRBJ1-5|12|TRBV15
CATTGSNQPQHF
>TRBJ1-5|14|TRBV2
CASSGTPPHRPQHF